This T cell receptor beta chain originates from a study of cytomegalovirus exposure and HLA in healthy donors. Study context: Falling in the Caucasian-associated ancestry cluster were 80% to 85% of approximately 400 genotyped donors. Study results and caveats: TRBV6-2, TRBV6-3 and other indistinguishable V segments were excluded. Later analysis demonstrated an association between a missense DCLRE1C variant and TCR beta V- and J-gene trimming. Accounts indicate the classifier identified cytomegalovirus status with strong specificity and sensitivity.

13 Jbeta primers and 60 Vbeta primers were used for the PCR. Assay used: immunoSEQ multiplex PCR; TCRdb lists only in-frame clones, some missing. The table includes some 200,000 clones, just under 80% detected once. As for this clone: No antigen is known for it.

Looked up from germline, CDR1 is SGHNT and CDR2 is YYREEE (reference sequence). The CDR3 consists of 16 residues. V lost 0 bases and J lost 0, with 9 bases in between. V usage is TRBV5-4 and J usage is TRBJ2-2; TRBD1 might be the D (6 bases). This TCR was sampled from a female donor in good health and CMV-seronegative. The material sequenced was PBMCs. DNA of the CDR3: TGTGCCAGCAGCTTGGGGGGGCTAGCGAACACCGGGGAGCTGTTTTTT. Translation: CASSLGGLANTGELFF. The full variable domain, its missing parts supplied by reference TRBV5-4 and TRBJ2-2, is ETGVTQSPTHLIKTRGQQVTLRCSSQSGHNTVSWYQQALGQGPQFIFQYYREEENGRGNFPPRFSGLQFPNYSSELNVNALELDDSALYLCASSLGGLANTGELFFGEGSRLTVL.